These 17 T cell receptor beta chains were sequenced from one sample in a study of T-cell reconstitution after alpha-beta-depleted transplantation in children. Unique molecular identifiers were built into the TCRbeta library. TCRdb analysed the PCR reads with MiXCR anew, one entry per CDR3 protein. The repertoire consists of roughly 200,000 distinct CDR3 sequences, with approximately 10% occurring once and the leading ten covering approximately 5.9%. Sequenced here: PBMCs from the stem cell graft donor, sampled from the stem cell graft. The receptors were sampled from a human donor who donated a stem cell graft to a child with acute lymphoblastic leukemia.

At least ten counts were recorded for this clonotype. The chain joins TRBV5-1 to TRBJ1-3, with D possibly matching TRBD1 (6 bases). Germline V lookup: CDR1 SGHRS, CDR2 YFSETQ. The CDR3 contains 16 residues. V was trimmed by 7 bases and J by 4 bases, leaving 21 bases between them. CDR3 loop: CASSRGEQASGNTIYF. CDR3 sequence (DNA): TGCGCCAGCTCGAGGGGGGAGCAAGCGTCCGGAAACACCATATATTTT.

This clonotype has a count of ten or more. CDR3 DNA: TGTGCCACCAGTGATTTGGGCTTCCCAGCGAACACCGGGGAGCTGTTTTTT. Its translation is CATSDLGFPANTGELFF. V gene TRBV24-1 combines with J gene TRBJ2-2; D not certain. The CDR3 runs to 17 residues. Trimming cost V 0 bases and J 0 bases, with 10 bases left between them. CDR1 is KGHDR, CDR2 SFDVKD, per germline.

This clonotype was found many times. The CDR3 DNA sequence: TGCGCCAGCAGCCATACGACTATCCCCTACGAGCAGTACTTC. This codes for CASSHTTIPYEQYF. The chain uses TRBV4-1 and TRBJ2-7, with D tentatively TRBD2 (5 bases). The V end was cut by 3 bases, the J end by 2 bases, with 11 bases between. CDR1 is MGHRA, CDR2 YSYEKL, per germline. The length of the CDR3 is 14 residues.

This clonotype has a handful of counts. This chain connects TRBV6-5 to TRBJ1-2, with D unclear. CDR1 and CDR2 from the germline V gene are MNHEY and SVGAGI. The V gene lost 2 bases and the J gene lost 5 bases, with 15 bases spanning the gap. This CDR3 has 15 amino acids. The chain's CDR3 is CASSYLTEVGYGYTF. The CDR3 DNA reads TGTGCCAGCAGTTACCTTACAGAGGTTGGATATGGCTACACCTTC.

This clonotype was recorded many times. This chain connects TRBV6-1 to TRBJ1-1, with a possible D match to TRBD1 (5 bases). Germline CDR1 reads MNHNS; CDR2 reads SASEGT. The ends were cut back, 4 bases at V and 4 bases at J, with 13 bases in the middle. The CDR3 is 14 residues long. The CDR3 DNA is TGTGCCAGCAGTGTGGGGCGTGGTGGCACTGAAGCTTTCTTT. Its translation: CASSVGRGGTEAFF.

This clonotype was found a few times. CDR3 coding DNA: TGTGCCAGCAGCTTCAGTTTGGAGGCCACTGAAGCTTTCTTT. Residues: CASSFSLEATEAFF. This sequence joins TRBV7-8 and TRBJ1-1; no reliable D call. CDR1 is SGHVS, CDR2 FQNEAQ, per germline. This CDR3 has 14 residues. V was cut by 3 bases and J by 4 bases, with 12 bases left in between.

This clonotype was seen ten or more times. The CDR3 is CASSHSGSGNTIYF. In DNA form, the CDR3 reads TGTGCCAGCAGTCACTCTGGCTCTGGAAACACCATATATTTT. The chain combines TRBV12-3 or TRBV12-4 with TRBJ1-3; no firm D call. The CDR3 contains 14 residues. V lost 5 bases, J lost 0 bases, and 8 bases lay in between.

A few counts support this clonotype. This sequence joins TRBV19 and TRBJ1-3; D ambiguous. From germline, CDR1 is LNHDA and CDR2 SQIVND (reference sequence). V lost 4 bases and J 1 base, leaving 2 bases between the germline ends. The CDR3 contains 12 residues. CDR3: CASSTSGNTIYF. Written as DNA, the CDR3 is TGTGCCAGTAGTACGTCTGGAAACACCATATATTTT. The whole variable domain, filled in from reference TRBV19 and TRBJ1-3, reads DGGITQSPKYLFRKEGQNVTLSCEQNLNHDAMYWYRQDPGQGLRLIYYSQIVNDFQKGDIAEGYSVSREKKESFPLTVTSAQKNPTAFYLCASSTSGNTIYFGEGSWLTVV.

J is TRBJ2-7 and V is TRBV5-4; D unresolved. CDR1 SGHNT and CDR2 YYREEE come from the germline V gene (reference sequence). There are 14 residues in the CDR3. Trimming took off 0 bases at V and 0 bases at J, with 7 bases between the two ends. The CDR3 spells CASSLDRASYEQYF. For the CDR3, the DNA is TGTGCCAGCAGCTTGGACAGAGCCTCCTACGAGCAGTACTTC.

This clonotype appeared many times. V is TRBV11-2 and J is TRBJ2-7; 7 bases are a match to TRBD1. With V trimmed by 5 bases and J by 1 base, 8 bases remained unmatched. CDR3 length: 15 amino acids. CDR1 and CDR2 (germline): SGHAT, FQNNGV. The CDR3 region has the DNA TGTGCCAGCAGCCTGTCTTCCAGGGGGTCCTACGAGCAGTACTTC. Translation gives CASSLSSRGSYEQYF.

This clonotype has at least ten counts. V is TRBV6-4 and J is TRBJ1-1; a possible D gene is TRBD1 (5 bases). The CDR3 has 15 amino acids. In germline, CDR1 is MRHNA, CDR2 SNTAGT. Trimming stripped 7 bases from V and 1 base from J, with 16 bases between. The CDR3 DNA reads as TGTGCCAGCACTCCTACTCGAGGGGCGAACACTGAAGCTTTCTTT. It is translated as CASTPTRGANTEAFF.

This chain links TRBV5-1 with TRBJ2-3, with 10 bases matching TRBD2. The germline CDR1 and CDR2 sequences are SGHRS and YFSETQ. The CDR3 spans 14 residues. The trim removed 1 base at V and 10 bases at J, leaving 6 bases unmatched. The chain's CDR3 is CASSLRTSGRAQYF. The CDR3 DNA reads TGCGCCAGCAGCTTGCGGACTAGCGGACGGGCGCAGTATTTT.

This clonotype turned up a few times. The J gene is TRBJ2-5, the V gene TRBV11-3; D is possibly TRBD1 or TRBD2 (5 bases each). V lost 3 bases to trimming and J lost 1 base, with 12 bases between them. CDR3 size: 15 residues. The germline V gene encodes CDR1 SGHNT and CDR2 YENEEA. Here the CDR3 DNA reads TGTGCCAGCAGCTTTGGAGGTGGGGGCCAAGAGACCCAGTACTTC. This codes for CASSFGGGGQETQYF.

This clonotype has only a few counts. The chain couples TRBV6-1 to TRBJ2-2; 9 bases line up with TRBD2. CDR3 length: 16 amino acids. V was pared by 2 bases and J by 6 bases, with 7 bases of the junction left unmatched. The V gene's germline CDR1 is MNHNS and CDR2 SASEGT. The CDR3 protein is CASSEIEASGAGELFF. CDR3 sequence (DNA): TGTGCCAGCAGTGAAATAGAGGCTAGCGGGGCCGGGGAGCTGTTTTTT.

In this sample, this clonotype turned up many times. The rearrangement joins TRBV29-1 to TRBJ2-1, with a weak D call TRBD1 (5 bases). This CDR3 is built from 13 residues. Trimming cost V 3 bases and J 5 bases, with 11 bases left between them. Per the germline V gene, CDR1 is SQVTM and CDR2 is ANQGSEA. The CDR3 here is CSVDVRDNNEQFF. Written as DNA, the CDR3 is TGCAGCGTTGATGTCAGGGATAACAATGAGCAGTTCTTC.

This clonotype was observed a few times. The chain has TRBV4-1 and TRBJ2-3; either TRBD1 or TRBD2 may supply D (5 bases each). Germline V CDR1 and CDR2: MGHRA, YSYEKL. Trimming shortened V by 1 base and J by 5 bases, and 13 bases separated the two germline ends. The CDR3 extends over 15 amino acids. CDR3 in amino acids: CASSQVRGWGDTQYF. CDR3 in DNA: TGCGCCAGCAGCCAAGTTCGGGGCTGGGGAGATACGCAGTATTTT.

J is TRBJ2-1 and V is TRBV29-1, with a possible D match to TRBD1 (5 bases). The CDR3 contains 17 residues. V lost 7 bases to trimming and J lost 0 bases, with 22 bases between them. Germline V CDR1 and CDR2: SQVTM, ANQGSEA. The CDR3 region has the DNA TGCAGCGCAACCCCGGAACGACAGAGAAGCTCCTACAATGAGCAGTTCTTC. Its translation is CSATPERQRSSYNEQFF.